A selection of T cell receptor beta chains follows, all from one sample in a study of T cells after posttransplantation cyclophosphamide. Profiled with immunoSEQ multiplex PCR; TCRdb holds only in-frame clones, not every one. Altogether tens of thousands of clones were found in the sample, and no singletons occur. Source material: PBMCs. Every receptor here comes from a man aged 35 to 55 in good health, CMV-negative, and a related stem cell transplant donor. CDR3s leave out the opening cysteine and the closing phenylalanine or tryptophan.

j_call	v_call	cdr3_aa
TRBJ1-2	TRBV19	ASSTGDRRHYT
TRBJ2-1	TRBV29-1	SVGTSGGIGGGF
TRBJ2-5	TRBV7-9	ASSSPRRVGETQY
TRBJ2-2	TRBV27	ASWGVSGELF
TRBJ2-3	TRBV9	ASSPTSGNTDTQY
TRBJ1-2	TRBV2	ASSTGVLYGYT
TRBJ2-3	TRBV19	ASTRTSGRDTDTQY
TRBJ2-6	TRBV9	ASSVSGGLGANVLT
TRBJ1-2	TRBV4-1	ASSPSEGGASYGYT
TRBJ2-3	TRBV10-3	AIQGIGTDTQY
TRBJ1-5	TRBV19	ASSTNSNSNQPQH
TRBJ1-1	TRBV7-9	ASSTEIKAF
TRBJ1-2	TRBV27	ASKLSTGPFYGYT
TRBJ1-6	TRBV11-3	ASRRTGAQSPLH
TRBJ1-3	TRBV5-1	ASSLVARGLDGNTIY
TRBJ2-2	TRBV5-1	ASSLVQESNTGGLF
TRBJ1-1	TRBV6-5	ASSGRQGRNTEAF
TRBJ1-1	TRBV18	ASSPDRDLEAF
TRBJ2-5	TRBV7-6	ASSFTHEKTQY
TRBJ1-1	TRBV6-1	ASSGTGGLNTEAF
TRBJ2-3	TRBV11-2	ASSGVRDTKEVDTQY
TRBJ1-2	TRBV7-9	ASSSGTGRSEGYT
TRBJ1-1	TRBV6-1	ASTRQGLNTEAF
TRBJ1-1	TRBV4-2	ASSQVRQMNTEAF
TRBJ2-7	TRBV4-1	ASSQVAGNSYEQY
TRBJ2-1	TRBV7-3	ASSPRGAGSYNEQF
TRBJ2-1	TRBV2	ASSEAVTGGAYNEQF
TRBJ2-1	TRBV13	ASSQSLRTSVPYNEQF
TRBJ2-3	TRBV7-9	ASSWERGDRDTQY
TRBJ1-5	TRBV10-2	ASSESLAYSNQPQH
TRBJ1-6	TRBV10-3	ASAGTEYNSPLH
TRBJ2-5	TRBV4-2	ASSQKAGVGETQY
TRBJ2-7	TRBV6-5	ASSSGTGGIYEQY
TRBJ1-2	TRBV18	ASSELDSPNYGYT